Sequencing of this T cell receptor beta chain was carried out in a study of blood T cell repertoires in COVID-19. About the study: COVID-19 samples, acute and convalescent, were from the United States, Italy and Spain. Sources were T cells, B-cell-depleted T cells, or PBMCs; the material itself was cDNA or gDNA.

The germline V gene encodes CDR1 SGHRS and CDR2 YFSETQ. The CDR3 loop spans 14 amino acids. V dropped 1 base and J dropped 2 bases, with 7 bases sitting between them. Authors' analysis steps: Estimation of nucleated cell counts was performed using reference gene primer amplification. Only in-frame clones appear in the TCRdb table, and some are missing; sequencing was by immunoSEQ multiplex PCR. V and J calls and clone size are those listed in that table; D and trimming were worked out from the DNA. The sample includes about 81,000 clones, roughly nine tenths of them seen just once. Material: peripheral blood. The rearrangement uses TRBV5-1 and TRBJ1-3, with D possibly matching TRBD1 (5 bases). The TCR sequence derives from a woman aged 45 to 65 in a cohort sampled during active COVID-19. The CDR3 protein is CASSLRGAGNTIYF. The CDR3 nucleotides read TGCGCCAGCAGCTTGCGGGGGGCTGGAAACACCATATATTTT.